Following are 5 T cell receptor beta chains from one sample sequenced in a study of blood T cell repertoires in COVID-19. Using immunoSEQ multiplex PCR, the repertoire was profiled, and TCRdb retains in-frame clones only, with some absent. The profile covers roughly 100,000 clones, with more than 85% appearing a single time and about 2.9% taken by the ten largest. Sequencing input: peripheral blood. Receptors were obtained from a man aged 50-59 years with active or convalescent COVID-19.

CDR3 bases: TGTGCCAGCAAAAGGGGAAAAAATAGCAATCAGCCCCAGCATTTT. This sequence encodes CASKRGKNSNQPQHF. The chain combines TRBV6-5 with TRBJ1-5, with a weak D call TRBD1 (5 bases). This CDR3 has 15 amino acids. In germline, CDR1 is MNHEY, CDR2 SVGAGI. Trimming removed 7 bases from V and 0 bases from J, with 13 bases in between.

This clone appeared once. The genes are TRBV6-6 and TRBJ2-7, with 8 bases aligning to TRBD1. The germline V gene encodes CDR1 MNHNY and CDR2 SVGAGI (reference sequence). With 5 bases clipped from V and 1 base from J, the junction kept 13 bases outside the gene matches. The CDR3 is 17 residues long. In DNA form, the CDR3 reads TGTGCCAGCAGTCCCCAATCGGGACAGGTGATTTCCTACGAGCAGTACGTC. It encodes CASSPQSGQVISYEQYV.

The table lists this clone with a count of one. This chain uses TRBV6-1 with TRBJ1-1; D ambiguous. V lost 8 bases, J lost 3 bases, and 7 bases lay in between. Per germline, CDR1 MNHNS and CDR2 SASEGT. The CDR3 is 11 amino acids. In DNA form, the CDR3 reads TGTGCCAGCGGGCCTTACACTGAAGCTTTCTTT. This gives the protein CASGPYTEAFF.

For the CDR3, the DNA is TGTGCCTGGAGTGTAAAGGGGCCAAATTCACCCCTCCACTTT. Translated, it gives CAWSVKGPNSPLHF. This chain links TRBV30 with TRBJ1-6; TRBD1 is a possible D gene (5 bases). Between the trimmed V and J ends, which lost 0 bases and 7 bases, there was a span of 10 bases. Germline CDR1 GTSNPN, CDR2 SVGIG (reference sequence). There are 14 residues in the CDR3.

The chain is built from TRBV19 and TRBJ2-5; perhaps TRBD1 as D (5 bases). V lost 2 bases to trimming and J lost 4 bases, with 11 bases between them. Germline CDR1 and CDR2: LNHDA and SQIVND (reference sequence). The CDR3 runs 14 residues. The CDR3: CASSISQGTETQYF. In nucleotides, the CDR3 is TGTGCCAGTAGTATAAGTCAGGGAACAGAGACCCAGTACTTC. Filled out from reference TRBV19 and TRBJ2-5, the complete variable domain reads DGGITQSPKYLFRKEGQNVTLSCEQNLNHDAMYWYRQDPGQGLRLIYYSQIVNDFQKGDIAEGYSVSREKKESFPLTVTSAQKNPTAFYLCASSISQGTETQYFGPGTRLLVL.